Sequencing of this TCR beta chain was carried out in a study of Ad26.COV2.S vaccination and SARS-CoV-2 variants. Treatment noted: approximately 18 received Ad26.COV2.S at low or high dose, single or two shots; 5 received placebo; per-sample allocation not given. The samples date from day 63 after the first vaccine or placebo injection. A Boston donor was an adult aged 18-55 years. The CDR3 runs 15 residues. CDR1 and CDR2 (germline): SNHLY, FYNNEI. The junction had 10 bases not matched to a gene; V was cut back by 10 bases and J by 0 bases. About this clone itself: Its target is not known.

Assay: immunoSEQ multiplex PCR; the TCRdb copy retains only in-frame clones and omits some. This table has over 400,000 clones, around 90% appearing once. Study-wide results and caveats: Participants given vaccine showed non-spike TCR breadth similar to that of placebo recipients.

Sequencing was performed on peripheral blood, taken in a trial of Ad26.COV2.S vaccine versus placebo. The chain uses TRBV2 and TRBJ2-3, with TRBD1 identical over 7 bases. The source is a person aged 18-65 years who received the Ad26.COV2.S COVID-19 vaccine or a placebo. The CDR3 sequence is CATARTGTSTDTQYF. CDR3 DNA sequence: TGTGCCACCGCCCGGACAGGCACTAGCACAGATACGCAGTATTTT.